Listed here are 8 T cell receptor beta chains from one sample, sequenced in a study of tumor-infiltrating lymphocytes in primary liver carcinoma. Between about 17 and 34 mg of unsorted bulk tissue served as the source from which RNA and DNA were co-extracted. Constant-region priming of roughly 500 ng total RNA yielded TCR beta cDNA. Three rounds of nested multiplex PCR with slightly modified ARM-PCR produced TCR beta libraries. Researchers ran the first two PCR rounds for approximately 10 cycles each with TRBV1-TRBV30 forward primers and a C-beta reverse primer. TCRdb passed the multiplex PCR reads through MiXCR, listing each CDR3 protein once. The sample has some 190,000 distinct CDR3 sequences; roughly 80% are singletons. The material sequenced was tumor tissue from primary liver carcinoma. The receptors were gathered from a man aged 35 to 55 with primary liver carcinoma and hepatitis B virus infection.

About this clonotype: The junction departs from germline at one end; a sequencing error may be responsible. The chain links TRBV29-1 to TRBJ1-1; D is perhaps TRBD1 (6 bases). The CDR3 loop spans 14 amino acids. CDR1 and CDR2 from the germline V gene are SQVTM and ANQGSEA. Here the CDR3 DNA reads TGCAACGTTCTACTCCTCCAGGGGAGGTGTGAAGCTTTCTTT. It is translated as CNVLLLQGRCEAFF.

The chain has TRBV7-8 and TRBJ2-2; D ambiguous. This CDR3 region has 15 residues. Germline assignment: CDR1 SGHVS and CDR2 FQNEAQ. V was clipped by 1 base and J by 5 bases, with 11 bases between them. The CDR3, as DNA: TGTGCCAGCAGCTTAGTACACCAGAAAACCGGGGAGCTGTTTTTT. Translating gives CASSLVHQKTGELFF.

This clonotype was found a few times. The junction shows a germline mismatch at one end, possibly a read error. The chain is built from TRBV10-2 and TRBJ2-3; 11 bases fit TRBD2. CDR3 length: 15 amino acids. CDR1 and CDR2 (germline): WSHSY, SAAADI. CDR3 DNA sequence: TGCGCCAGTAGTGAGTCGACTAGCGGGAAGGATACGCAGTATTTT. Amino acids: CASSESTSGKDTQYF.

A note on this clonotype: This clone may be a read error of a much larger clone one base away. The genes are TRBV6-1 and TRBJ2-3; a possible D gene is TRBD2 (6 bases). Germline values: CDR1 MNHNS, CDR2 SASEGT. CDR3 size: 15 residues. Trimming removed 10 bases at V and 3 bases at J, with 20 bases between. CDR3 nucleotide sequence: TGTGCCAACACTGTAGGAGGTGGAGGGACAGATACGCAGTATTTT. Protein: CANTVGGGGTDTQYF.

For this clonotype: The missing conserved phenylalanine or tryptophan at the end of this CDR3 makes a read error likely. The J gene is TRBJ2-7, the V gene TRBV30; a possible D gene is TRBD1 (5 bases). Deletions cut 0 bases from V and 6 bases from J, with 9 bases between. The CDR3 consists of 12 residues. Germline V gives CDR1 GTSNPN, CDR2 SVGIG (reference sequence). The CDR3 reads CAWSVGHGEQYL. The CDR3 region has the DNA TGTGCCTGGAGTGTAGGACATGGCGAGCAGTACCTC.

Turning to this clonotype: Relative to the germline gene, one junction end is altered; a read error may explain this. CDR3 loop: CARGLSGPSNNEQFF. The CDR3 coding sequence is TGTGCCAGAGGCCTGAGCGGGCCCTCCAACAATGAGCAGTTCTTC. The V gene is TRBV6-2 or TRBV6-3, the J gene TRBJ2-1; D might be TRBD2 (6 bases). The CDR3 is 15 amino acids. Germline lookup yields CDR1 MNHEY and CDR2 SVGEGT.

A word on this clonotype: At one boundary the junction diverges from the germline segment, which might be a read error. CDR3 sequence: CVSSLGQSSYNEQFF. Here the CDR3 DNA reads TGTGTCAGCAGCTTAGGCCAGAGCTCCTACAATGAGCAGTTCTTC. The chain has TRBV7-3 and TRBJ2-1; D remains ambiguous. Germline loops: CDR1 SGHTA, CDR2 FQGTGA. CDR3 length: 15 residues. Variable domain in full (rest from reference TRBV7-3 and TRBJ2-1): GAGVSQTPSNKVTEKGKYVELRCDPISGHTALYWYRQSLGQGPEFLIYFQGTGAADDSGLPNDRFFAVRPEGSVSTLKIQRTERGDSAVYLCVSSLGQSSYNEQFFGPGTRLTVL.

This sequence joins TRBV11-3 and TRBJ2-2; the D is unclear. V dropped 2 bases and J dropped 7 bases, with 11 bases sitting between them. Germline assignment: CDR1 SGHNT and CDR2 YENEEA. This CDR3 is 14 amino acids long. CDR3 DNA: TGTGCCAGCAGCTTAATCGCGAACGTCGGGGAGCTGTTTTTT. Amino acid sequence: CASSLIANVGELFF.